The 32 T cell receptor beta chains below all came from one sample that was sequenced in a study of molecular identifiers for immune sequencing clone quantification. TCRdb re-derived calls from the PCR reads in MiXCR, one entry per CDR3 protein. The repertoire holds approximately 670,000 distinct CDR3 sequences, 15% to 20% seen once, with around 0.9% in the top ten. Specimen: naive CD8+ T cells from blood, with Jurkat cell RNA spiked in. Subset noted: FACS-sorted CD8+CD4-CCR7+CD45RA+ naive T cells. The source of these receptors is a human donor in good health. Some libraries in this study had Jurkat cell RNA spiked in.

In its sample, this clonotype was seen many times. The chain combines TRBV4-1 with TRBJ1-1; D is possibly TRBD1 (6 bases). The germline CDR1 and CDR2 sequences are MGHRA and YSYEKL. CDR3 size: 14 residues. V shed 0 bases and J shed 3 bases, with 8 bases lying between them. DNA of the CDR3: TGCGCCAGCAGCCAAGATCGGACAGACACTGAAGCTTTCTTT. Its translation: CASSQDRTDTEAFF.

This chain links TRBV11-3 with TRBJ2-7, with 7 positions matching TRBD2. CDR3 length: 14 amino acids. Trimming took 5 bases from V and 2 from J; bases not matched to a gene: 6. Germline-derived CDR1 and CDR2 are SGHNT and YENEEA. The DNA for the CDR3 is TGTGCCAGCAGCCTAGCGGACGGAGCCTACGAGCAGTACTTC. Protein sequence: CASSLADGAYEQYF.

A note on this clonotype: A read error may be the cause here, since a much bigger clone is one base away. The chain joins TRBV12-3 or TRBV12-4 to TRBJ1-1; 10 bases agree with TRBD1. This CDR3 comprises 19 residues. J was trimmed by 3 bases and V by 5 bases; bases with no gene match: 18. CDR3 in DNA: TGTGCCAGCAGTCATCGGCCGGGACAGGGGCCTCCTGCGGACACTGAAGCTTTCTTT. Translating it yields CASSHRPGQGPPADTEAFF.

The rearrangement links TRBV19 to TRBJ2-1; TRBD2 matches 13 bases. The CDR3 runs to 15 residues. The V segment lost 3 bases and the J segment 6 bases; nucleotides outside the gene matches: 2. Germline V gene data show CDR1 as LNHDA and CDR2 as SQIVND (reference sequence). The CDR3 sequence: CASSMTSGGINEQFF. The CDR3 DNA follows: TGTGCCAGTAGTATGACTAGCGGGGGGATCAATGAGCAGTTCTTC.

This clonotype was counted many times. The chain has TRBV29-1 and TRBJ1-2; no reliable D call. CDR1 and CDR2 (germline): SQVTM, ANQGSEA. Deletions cut 3 bases from V and 2 bases from J, with 4 bases between. CDR3 length: 11 amino acids. CDR3 in DNA: TGCAGCGTTGAGTCCAACTATGGCTACACCTTC. Protein product: CSVESNYGYTF.

This clonotype was seen more than once but under ten times. This chain connects TRBV20-1 to TRBJ2-7, with 7 nucleotides matching TRBD2. This CDR3 region has 16 residues. CDR1 and CDR2 from the germline V gene are DFQATT and SNEGSKA (reference sequence). Germline trimming cut 3 bases from V and 2 bases from J; bases unmatched to any gene: 13. Here the CDR3 reads CSASNRYGGLTYEQYF. The CDR3 nucleotides read TGCAGTGCTAGTAATAGATACGGGGGGTTAACCTACGAGCAGTACTTC.

This clonotype was found a few times. The J gene is TRBJ2-2, the V gene TRBV2; TRBD1 agrees at 10 bases. This CDR3 region has 19 residues. Germline values: CDR1 SNHLY, CDR2 FYNNEI. V gave up 6 bases and J gave up 4 bases; unmatched junction bases: 17. For the CDR3, the DNA is TGTGCCAGCAGCAACCCCCGGGACAGGGGTACGGGTAGCACCGGGGAGCTGTTTTTT. Amino acid sequence: CASSNPRDRGTGSTGELFF.

This clonotype was seen ten or more times. The CDR3 DNA follows: TGTGCCAGTAGTATGAGGGACGAGCAGTACTTC. Its translation is CASSMRDEQYF. The J gene is TRBJ2-7, the V gene TRBV19; a possible D gene is TRBD2 (5 bases). The CDR3 covers 11 residues. V was trimmed by 3 bases and J by 5 bases, leaving 5 bases between them. Germline V gene lookup returns CDR1 LNHDA and CDR2 SQIVND (reference sequence).

This clonotype was detected many times. The chain couples TRBV4-2 to TRBJ2-3; a possible D gene is TRBD2 (7 bases). Germline-derived CDR1 and CDR2 are LGHNA and YNFKEQ. This CDR3 has 18 residues. V was pared by 0 bases and J by 2 bases, with 18 bases between. The CDR3 loop reads CASSQDTIGGGLTDTQYF. CDR3 bases: TGTGCCAGCAGCCAAGACACCATAGGGGGAGGGCTCACAGATACGCAGTATTTT.

This clonotype was observed at least ten times. The chain uses TRBV20-1 and TRBJ1-1; tentative D call: TRBD1 (6 bases). V was pared by 0 bases and J by 0 bases, with 11 bases between. Per the germline V gene, CDR1 is DFQATT and CDR2 is SNEGSKA (reference sequence). The CDR3 sequence is 15 residues long. Here the CDR3 DNA reads TGCAGTGCTAGAGATCTCGGACAGCTGAACACTGAAGCTTTCTTT. Its protein product is CSARDLGQLNTEAFF.

At least ten counts were recorded for this clonotype. The chain employs TRBV20-1 and TRBJ2-2; 12 bases align to TRBD2. V shed 2 bases, J shed 4 bases, and the junction held 5 bases outside the gene matches. This CDR3 comprises 16 residues. Germline V gives CDR1 DFQATT, CDR2 SNEGSKA (reference sequence). CDR3 residues: CSARPSGRASTGELFF. CDR3 coding DNA: TGCAGTGCTAGACCTAGCGGGAGGGCCAGCACCGGGGAGCTGTTTTTT.

Many counts were recorded for this clonotype. The rearrangement uses TRBV4-1 and TRBJ2-7, with TRBD1 as a possible D gene (5 bases). In germline, CDR1 is MGHRA, CDR2 YSYEKL. Trimming removed 1 base at V and 4 bases at J, with 14 bases between. The length of the CDR3 is 15 residues. The CDR3 here is CASSQVWGMGYEQYF. The CDR3 DNA is TGCGCCAGCAGCCAAGTCTGGGGCATGGGTTACGAGCAGTACTTC.

In this sample, this clonotype turned up many times. The rearrangement joins TRBV27 to TRBJ2-2; TRBD2 might be the D (6 bases). The CDR3 runs 15 residues. Trimming removed 2 bases at V and 2 bases at J, with 9 bases between. Germline loops: CDR1 MNHEY, CDR2 SMNVEV (reference sequence). The CDR3 here is CASSLAGFNTGELFF. In nucleotides, the CDR3 is TGTGCCAGCAGTTTAGCGGGATTCAACACCGGGGAGCTGTTTTTT.

This clonotype has just a few counts. The V call is TRBV5-4, the J call TRBJ1-2; weak D call: TRBD1 (5 bases). Between the trimmed V and J ends, which lost 4 bases and 5 bases, there was a span of 18 bases. CDR1 and CDR2 from the germline V gene are SGHNT and YYREEE (reference sequence). CDR3 length: 15 residues. The DNA for the CDR3 is TGTGCCAGCAGCCTACCGGGACCGACGAATTATGGCTACACCTTC. Translated: CASSLPGPTNYGYTF.

This clonotype was observed at least ten times. The chain joins TRBV4-3 to TRBJ2-7, with 7 bases identical to TRBD1. This CDR3 has 15 residues. The germline V gene encodes CDR1 LGHNA and CDR2 YSLEER. V lost 0 bases to trimming and J lost 7 bases; unmatched junction nucleotides: 9. DNA for the CDR3: TGCGCCAGCAGCCAAGATAGGGGGCTGGCGAGTGAGCAGTACTTC. Translation: CASSQDRGLASEQYF.

This clonotype has more than one count but fewer than ten. CDR3 sequence reads: CASRTGTGVTVGNQPQHF. The CDR3 DNA sequence: TGTGCCAGTAGAACCGGGACAGGGGTGACGGTGGGCAATCAGCCCCAGCATTTT. This chain links TRBV19 with TRBJ1-5; 10 nucleotides match TRBD1. V lost 6 bases, J lost 2 bases, and 13 bases stayed unmatched. The CDR3 runs 18 residues. CDR1 LNHDA and CDR2 SQIVND come from the germline V gene (reference sequence).

As concerns this clonotype: A much larger clonotype is one base distant, so this may be a read error. The chain combines TRBV4-3 with TRBJ2-1, with TRBD1 as a possible D gene (5 bases). Germline assignment: CDR1 LGHNA and CDR2 YSLEER. CDR3 size: 16 residues. CDR3 DNA: TGCGCCAGCAGCCAAGATACCTCAGGGATTTCCAATGAGCAGCTCTTC. It yields the protein CASSQDTSGISNEQLF.

The CDR3 reads CASSPTGVSETQYF. DNA of the CDR3: TGTGCCAGCAGCCCAACAGGGGTCAGTGAGACCCAGTACTTC. The chain has TRBV7-9 and TRBJ2-5; 7 bases match TRBD1. Germline CDR1 and CDR2: SEHNR and FQNEAQ (reference sequence). J lost 5 bases, V lost 5 bases, and 8 bases had no gene match. The CDR3 has 14 amino acids. Drawing the rest from reference TRBV7-9 and TRBJ2-5, the complete variable domain is DTGVSQNPRHKITKRGQNVTFRCDPISEHNRLYWYRQTLGQGPEFLTYFQNEAQLEKSRLLSDRFSAERPKGSFSTLEIQRTEQGDSAMYLCASSPTGVSETQYFGPGTRLLVL.

This clonotype was counted many times. The CDR3 sequence: CASSQGAYNEQFF. The CDR3 coding sequence is TGCGCCAGCAGCCAAGGGGCCTACAATGAGCAGTTCTTC. The chain has TRBV4-1 and TRBJ2-1, with D uncertain. This CDR3 is built from 13 residues. V was cut by 1 base and J by 2 bases, with 3 bases left in between. Germline V gives CDR1 MGHRA, CDR2 YSYEKL.

Comment on this clonotype: A read error may be the cause here, since a much bigger clone is one base away. The chain employs TRBV29-1 and TRBJ1-5, with no clear D. The V and J ends lost 5 bases and 11 bases respectively, with 16 bases between them. There are 12 residues in the CDR3. The germline gives CDR1 SQVTM, CDR2 ANQGSEA. The chain's CDR3 is CSVYPPSGAQHF. DNA for the CDR3: TGCAGCGTTTACCCTCCCTCTGGGGCCCAGCATTTT.

This clonotype showed up many times. CDR3 nucleotides: TGTGCCAGCAGCCAATACAGGGGGGGAAACACTGAAGCTTTCTTT. This sequence encodes CASSQYRGGNTEAFF. The V call is TRBV28, the J call TRBJ1-1; 8 positions agree with TRBD1. The length of the CDR3 is 15 residues. The V gene end was trimmed by 6 bases and the J gene end by 2 bases; junction bases not matched to a gene: 8. Germline assignment: CDR1 MDHEN and CDR2 SYDVKM.

Concerning this clonotype: This sequence may be a read error, since a much larger clone differs from it by one base. V gene TRBV11-2 combines with J gene TRBJ2-3, with TRBD2 identical over 7 bases. Germline V gives CDR1 SGHAT, CDR2 FQNNGV. V dropped 4 bases and J dropped 5; count of bases not matched to a gene: 6. There are 14 residues in the CDR3. Written as DNA, the CDR3 is TGTGCCAGCAGCTCGCCCGGGGGGAGAGATACGCAGTATTTT. Amino acid sequence: CASSSPGGRDTQYF.

Ten or more counts support this clonotype. V and J are TRBV4-3 and TRBJ2-7; 7 bases match TRBD1. In germline, CDR1 is LGHNA, CDR2 YSLEER. This CDR3 has 16 amino acids. J was trimmed by 3 bases and V by 4 bases; bases with no gene match: 12. The DNA of the CDR3 is TGCGCCAGCAGCCGGACAACCGGGACAGAGGTCTACGAGCAGTACTTC. Residues: CASSRTTGTEVYEQYF.

This clonotype was found many times. The chain uses TRBV7-9 and TRBJ2-7, with D unclear. Germline CDR1 is SEHNR and CDR2 is FQNEAQ (reference sequence). Trimming took 3 bases from V and 6 from J, leaving 12 bases between them. The CDR3 sequence is 13 residues long. The CDR3 loop reads CASSFAVRFEQYF. CDR3 nucleotides: TGTGCCAGCAGCTTTGCGGTCCGGTTCGAGCAGTACTTC.

The chain couples TRBV6-5 to TRBJ2-7; D is unclear. V was trimmed by 3 bases and J by 0 bases, leaving 9 bases between them. Per germline, CDR1 MNHEY and CDR2 SVGAGI. The CDR3 totals 14 residues. CDR3 in amino acids: CASSYKTYSYEQYF. The CDR3 coding sequence is TGTGCCAGCAGTTATAAGACTTACTCCTACGAGCAGTACTTC.

The CDR3: CATSRTGTGDWNIQYF. The CDR3 nucleotides read TGTGCCACCAGCAGAACCGGGACAGGGGACTGGAACATTCAGTACTTC. This chain uses TRBV15 with TRBJ2-4, with 10 positions matching TRBD1. The CDR3 sequence is 16 residues long. Germline V gene sequence: CDR1 LNHNV, CDR2 YYDKDF (reference sequence). V dropped 2 bases and J dropped 7; count of bases not matched to a gene: 8.

This clonotype was seen more than once but under ten times. V usage is TRBV9 and J usage is TRBJ2-7; TRBD1 agrees at 10 bases. Losses at the gene ends were 3 bases for V and 4 bases for J; bases not matched to a gene: 7. This CDR3 is built from 15 residues. Germline assignment: CDR1 SGDLS and CDR2 YYNGEE. The DNA for the CDR3 is TGTGCCAGCAGCGCTGGGACAGGGGATTTGTACGAGCAGTACTTC. This encodes CASSAGTGDLYEQYF.

This clonotype was observed a handful of times. The rearrangement links TRBV27 to TRBJ1-4; a possible D gene is TRBD1 (6 bases). V shed 4 bases and J shed 4 bases, with 13 bases lying between them. Per germline, CDR1 MNHEY and CDR2 SMNVEV (reference sequence). This CDR3 region has 15 residues. The CDR3 loop is CASSSHRAFNEKLFF. The CDR3 region has the DNA TGTGCCAGCAGTTCACACAGGGCCTTTAATGAAAAACTGTTTTTT.

Many counts were recorded for this clonotype. The rearrangement uses TRBV27 and TRBJ2-1; TRBD1 is a possible D gene (6 bases). Germline values: CDR1 MNHEY, CDR2 SMNVEV (reference sequence). V lost 6 bases and J 9 bases, leaving 12 bases between the germline ends. CDR3 size: 12 residues. In DNA form, the CDR3 reads TGTGCCAGCAGCGAAAGAGGGGGTGAGCAGTTCTTC. As protein: CASSERGGEQFF.

This rearrangement joins TRBV19 to TRBJ2-3, with 12 bases lining up with TRBD1. The CDR3 totals 13 residues. Losses at the gene ends were 11 bases for V and 4 bases for J; bases not matched to a gene: 4. The germline CDR1 and CDR2 sequences are LNHDA and SQIVND (reference sequence). For the CDR3, the DNA is TGTGCCGGGACAGGGGGCTTGGCAGATACGCAGTATTTT. Amino acid sequence: CAGTGGLADTQYF.

This clonotype was observed once. It may be a read error: a sequence one base away is much more abundant. The gene calls are TRBV19 and TRBJ1-5; no clear D. CDR3 length: 15 residues. CDR1 is LNHDA and CDR2 is SQIVND in the germline V gene (reference sequence). The CDR3 bases are TGTGCCAGTAGTCCTTATTTCTATAGCACTCAGCCCCAGCATTTT. Residues: CASSPYFYSTQPQHF.

This clonotype was seen only a few times. V and J are TRBV7-8 and TRBJ1-4, with D possibly being TRBD1 (6 bases). V lost 1 base and J 8 bases, leaving 11 bases between the germline ends. Looked up from germline, CDR1 is SGHVS and CDR2 is FQNEAQ. There are 14 residues in the CDR3. CDR3 protein: CASSLEGVREKLFF. In DNA, the CDR3 is TGTGCCAGCAGCTTAGAGGGGGTCAGAGAAAAACTGTTTTTT.